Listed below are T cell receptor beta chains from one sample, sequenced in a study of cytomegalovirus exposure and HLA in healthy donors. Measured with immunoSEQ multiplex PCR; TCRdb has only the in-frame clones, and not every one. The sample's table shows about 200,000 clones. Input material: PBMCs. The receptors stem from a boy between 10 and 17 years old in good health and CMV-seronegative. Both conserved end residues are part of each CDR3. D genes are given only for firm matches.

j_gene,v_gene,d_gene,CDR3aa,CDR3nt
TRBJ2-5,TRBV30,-,CAWSRERLGWETQYF,TGTGCCTGGAGTCGGGAGCGTCTTGGTTGGGAGACCCAGTACTTC
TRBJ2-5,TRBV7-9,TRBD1,CASRSRQGVTQYF,TGTGCCAGCAGATCTCGACAGGGTGTGACCCAGTACTTC
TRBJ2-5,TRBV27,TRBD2,CASSLGGGLAEETQYF,TGTGCCAGCAGTTTAGGTGGAGGGCTAGCGGAAGAGACCCAGTACTTC
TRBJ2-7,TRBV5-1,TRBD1,CASSSGDRAYEQYF,TGCGCCAGCAGCTCGGGGGACAGGGCCTACGAGCAGTACTTC
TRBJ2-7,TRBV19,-,CASSTQGYEQYF,TGTGCCAGTAGTACCCAGGGCTACGAGCAGTACTTC
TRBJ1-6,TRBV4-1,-,CASSPGGDGSPLHF,TGCGCCAGCAGCCCCGGGGGGGACGGGTCACCCCTCCACTTT
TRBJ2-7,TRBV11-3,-,CASSRTFTGPASEQYF,TGTGCCAGCAGCCGGACCTTCACAGGCCCGGCGAGCGAGCAGTACTTC
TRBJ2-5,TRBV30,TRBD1,CAWSAGQGTVQETQYF,TGTGCCTGGAGTGCTGGACAGGGGACGGTCCAAGAGACCCAGTACTTC
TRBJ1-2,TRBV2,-,CASSGDRGKGNYGYTF,TGTGCCAGCAGTGGGGATCGGGGGAAAGGGAACTATGGCTACACCTTC
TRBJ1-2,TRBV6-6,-,CASSWGDEGGYTF,TGTGCCAGCAGTTGGGGGGACGAGGGTGGCTACACCTTC
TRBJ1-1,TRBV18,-,CASSPNGNTEAFF,TGTGCCAGCTCACCAAACGGGAACACTGAAGCTTTCTTT
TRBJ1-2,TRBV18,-,CASSPQQGGYTF,TGTGCCAGCTCACCACAACAGGGCGGCTACACCTTC
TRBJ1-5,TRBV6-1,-,CASRPEQGSSQPQHF,TGTGCCAGCAGACCGGAGCAGGGAAGTAGTCAGCCCCAGCATTTT
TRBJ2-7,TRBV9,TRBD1,CASSVDGQGAVYEQYF,TGTGCCAGCAGCGTAGATGGCCAGGGGGCGGTCTACGAGCAGTACTTC
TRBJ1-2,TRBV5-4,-,CASSFDRTVGGYTF,TGTGCCAGCAGCTTTGACAGGACTGTAGGTGGCTACACCTTC
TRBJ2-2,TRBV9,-,CASSRNTGELFF,TGTGCCAGCAGTCGTAACACCGGGGAGCTGTTTTTT
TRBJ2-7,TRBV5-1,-,CASSLPDSSLSYEQYF,TGCGCCAGCAGCTTACCTGACAGTTCCCTCTCCTACGAGCAGTACTTC
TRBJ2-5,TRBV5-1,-,CASTGWGPQETQYF,TGCGCCAGCACCGGGTGGGGGCCCCAAGAGACCCAGTACTTC
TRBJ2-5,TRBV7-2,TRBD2,CASSTSGLAGGGQETQYF,TGTGCCAGCAGCACCTCGGGACTAGCGGGGGGGGGACAAGAGACCCAGTACTTC
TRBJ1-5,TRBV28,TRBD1,CASSPTQGQGDQPQHF,TGTGCCAGCAGTCCGACCCAGGGACAGGGAGATCAGCCCCAGCATTTT
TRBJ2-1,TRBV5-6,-,CASSWGGEMLF,TGTGCCAGCAGCTGGGGTGGGGAGATGCTCTTC